This T cell receptor beta chain was recorded in a study of Graves' ophthalmopathy and Graves' hyperthyroidism. As the template, RNA transcripts were used to amplify TCR beta CDR3 regions. An opening RT-PCR round employed HTBI primers and preceded a second-round multiplex PCR. TCRdb analysed the multiplex PCR reads with MiXCR anew, one entry per CDR3 protein. The sample lists 600,000 to 700,000 distinct CDR3 sequences; just over 40% were seen once. V was clipped by 6 bases and J by 6 bases, with 18 bases between them. The CDR3 covers 15 residues. Germline values: CDR1 LNHNV, CDR2 YYDKDF (reference sequence). As diagnostic evidence, clinical symptoms, serum thyroxine, TRAb, thyroid ultrasound and orbital computed tomography were relied upon.

The receptor was derived from an adult man with Graves' ophthalmopathy. The sequencing sample was made of peripheral blood. The J gene is TRBJ1-5, the V gene TRBV15; no clear D. CDR3 bases: TGTGCCACCAGTAGTGAGTCGGACCTCGGTCAGCCCCAGCATTTT. It codes for CATSSESDLGQPQHF. Looking up the rest from reference TRBV15 and TRBJ1-5 gives the full variable domain: DAMVIQNPRYQVTQFGKPVTLSCSQTLNHNVMYWYQQKSSQAPKLLFHYYDKDFNNEADTPDNFQSRRPNTSFCFLDIRSPGLGDTAMYLCATSSESDLGQPQHFGDGTRLSIL.